Presented here are 5 T cell receptor beta chains from one specimen sequenced in a study of shared clonotypes between healthy human individuals. The table came from immunoSEQ multiplex PCR; TCRdb's copy has only in-frame clones and leaves some out. The sample yields 2,500,000 or so clones, around nine tenths seen once. Sequenced: naive CD4+ T cells sorted from blood. Subset indicated: CD45RA+ positively selected. The source is a man younger than 35 in good health.

The chain employs TRBV21-1 and TRBJ1-2. TRBV21-1 is a recognized pseudogene. The CDR3 extends over 12 amino acids. In nucleotides, the CDR3 is TGTGCCAGCAGCAAAGCGCTTTCTGGCTACACCTTC. It encodes CASSKALSGYTF.

This chain's CDR3 is CASSLAGGRYGYTF. DNA for the CDR3: TGTGCCAGCAGCTTAGCCGGGGGAAGGTATGGCTACACCTTC. The genes are TRBV7-9 and TRBJ1-2, with a tentative D call TRBD1 (5 bases). The germline gives CDR1 SEHNR, CDR2 FQNEAQ (reference sequence). V was cut by 0 bases and J by 5 bases, with 10 bases left in between. The CDR3 extends over 14 amino acids.

The chain is built from TRBV10-3 and TRBJ2-2, with D unclear. Germline values: CDR1 ENHRY, CDR2 SYGVKD. The V gene lost 0 bases and the J gene lost 4 bases, with 9 bases spanning the gap. CDR3 length: 15 residues. CDR3 sequence: CAISESGLRTGELFF. The CDR3 DNA sequence: TGTGCCATCAGTGAGTCGGGCCTGCGCACCGGGGAGCTGTTTTTT.

The V gene is TRBV30, the J gene TRBJ1-6; the D gene is possibly TRBD1 (6 bases). V was cut by 4 bases and J by 10 bases, with 20 bases left in between. CDR1 is GTSNPN, CDR2 SVGIG, per germline (reference sequence). CDR3 size: 15 residues. CDR3 sequence reads: CAWIGKGGFGSPLHF. CDR3 coding DNA: TGTGCCTGGATAGGTAAGGGGGGCTTTGGATCACCCCTCCACTTT.

J is TRBJ2-7 and V is TRBV4-1, with TRBD2 matching 9 bases. Germline trimming cut 1 base from V and 4 bases from J; bases unmatched to any gene: 8. Germline V gene lookup returns CDR1 MGHRA and CDR2 YSYEKL. The CDR3 is 16 residues long. The CDR3 loop is CASSQASGTSIYEQYF. CDR3 DNA: TGCGCCAGCAGCCAAGCTTCCGGGACTAGCATATACGAGCAGTACTTC.